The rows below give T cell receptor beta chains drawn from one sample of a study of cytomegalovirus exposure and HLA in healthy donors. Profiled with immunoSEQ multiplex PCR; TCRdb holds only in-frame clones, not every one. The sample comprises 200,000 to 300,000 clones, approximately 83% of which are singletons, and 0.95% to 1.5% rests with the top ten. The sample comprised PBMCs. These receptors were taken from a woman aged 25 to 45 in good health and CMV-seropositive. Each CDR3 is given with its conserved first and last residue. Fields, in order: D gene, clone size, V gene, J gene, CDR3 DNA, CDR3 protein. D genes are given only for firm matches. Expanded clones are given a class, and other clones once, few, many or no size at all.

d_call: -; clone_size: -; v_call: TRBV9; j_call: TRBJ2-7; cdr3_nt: TGTGCCAGCAGCGCCCCCGGGAGCTCCTACGAGCAGTACTTC; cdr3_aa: CASSAPGSSYEQYF
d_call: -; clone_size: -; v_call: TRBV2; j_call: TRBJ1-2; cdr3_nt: TGTGCCAGCAGTGAAGTTGCAGGATACTATGGCTACACCTTC; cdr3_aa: CASSEVAGYYGYTF
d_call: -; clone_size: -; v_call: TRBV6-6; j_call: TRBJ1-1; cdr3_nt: TGTGCCAGCAGCTGGGGGCCTCCTGAAGCTTTCTTT; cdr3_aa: CASSWGPPEAFF
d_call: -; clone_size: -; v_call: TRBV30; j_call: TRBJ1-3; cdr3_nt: TGTGCCTGGAGTGTACGTTCGGGGGGTGGAAACACCATATATTTT; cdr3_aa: CAWSVRSGGGNTIYF
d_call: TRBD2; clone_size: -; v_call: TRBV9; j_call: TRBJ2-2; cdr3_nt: TGTGCCAGCAGCGTAACCAGCGGGAGATATTCCGGGGAGCTGTTTTTT; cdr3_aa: CASSVTSGRYSGELFF
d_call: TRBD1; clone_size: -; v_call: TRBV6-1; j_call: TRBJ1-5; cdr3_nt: TGTGCCAGCAGTGAAGCCCAGGAGGGGGCTTTGCCCCAGCATTTT; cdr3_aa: CASSEAQEGALPQHF
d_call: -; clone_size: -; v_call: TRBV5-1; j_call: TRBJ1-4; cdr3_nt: TGCGCCAGCAGCTTTCAGGGTCTAGATAATGAAAAACTGTTTTTT; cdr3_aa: CASSFQGLDNEKLFF
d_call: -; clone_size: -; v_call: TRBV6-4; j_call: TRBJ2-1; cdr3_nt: TGTGCCAGCAGTGACCTGACTAGTCCTCGCAATGAGCAGTTCTTC; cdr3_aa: CASSDLTSPRNEQFF
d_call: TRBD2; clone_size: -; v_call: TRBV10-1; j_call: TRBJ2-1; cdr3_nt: TGCGCCAGCACTATACCACGGGAGGATCACAATGAGCAGTTCTTC; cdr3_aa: CASTIPREDHNEQFF
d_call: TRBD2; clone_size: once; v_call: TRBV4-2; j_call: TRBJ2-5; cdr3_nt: TGTGCCAGCAGCCAAGATGGGATAGCGGGAGGGGGAGAGACCCAGTACTTC; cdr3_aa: CASSQDGIAGGGETQYF
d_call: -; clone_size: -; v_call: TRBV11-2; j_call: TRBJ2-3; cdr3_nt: TGTGCCAGCAGCTCCCAGGACAGGGACCCAGCGGGAAGGAGAGATACGCAGTATTTT; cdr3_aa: CASSSQDRDPAGRRDTQYF
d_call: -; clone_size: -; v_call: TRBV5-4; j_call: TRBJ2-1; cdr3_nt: TGTGCCAGCAGCGGGGACCGGGGGAGGGAGCAGTTCTTC; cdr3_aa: CASSGDRGREQFF
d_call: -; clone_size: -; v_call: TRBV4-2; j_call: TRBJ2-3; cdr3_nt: TGTGCCAGCAGCCAAGATCGGCTAGCTTACACAGATACGCAGTATTTT; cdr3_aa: CASSQDRLAYTDTQYF
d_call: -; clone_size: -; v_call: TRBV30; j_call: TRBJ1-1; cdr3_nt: TGTGCCTGGAGTTTGGGCCGAAAATCTGAAGCTTTCTTT; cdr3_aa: CAWSLGRKSEAFF
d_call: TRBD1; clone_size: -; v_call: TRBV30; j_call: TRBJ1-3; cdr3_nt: TGTGCCTGGAGTGTGCGACAGGGGTACGGAAACACCATATATTTT; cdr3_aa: CAWSVRQGYGNTIYF
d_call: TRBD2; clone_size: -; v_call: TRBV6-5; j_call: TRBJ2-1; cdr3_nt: TGTGCCAGCAGCCCCGGGACTAGCGGCAACAATGAGCAGTTCTTC; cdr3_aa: CASSPGTSGNNEQFF
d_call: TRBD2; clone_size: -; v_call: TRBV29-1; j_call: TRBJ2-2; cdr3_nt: TGCAGCGTCGCTAGCGGGAGATACACCGGGGAGCTGTTTTTT; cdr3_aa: CSVASGRYTGELFF
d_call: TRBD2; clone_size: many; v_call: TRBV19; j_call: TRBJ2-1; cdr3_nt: TGTGCCAGTTCTAGCGGGGACTACAATGAGCAGTTCTTC; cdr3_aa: CASSSGDYNEQFF
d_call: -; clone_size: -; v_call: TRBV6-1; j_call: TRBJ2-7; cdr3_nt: TGTGCCAGCAGTGAAGGGGGGGACCTCTCCTACGAGCAGTACTTC; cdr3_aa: CASSEGGDLSYEQYF
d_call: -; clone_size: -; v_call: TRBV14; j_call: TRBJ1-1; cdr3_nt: TGTGCCAGCAGCCATCATCAGGGTTGGAACACTGAAGCTTTCTTT; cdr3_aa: CASSHHQGWNTEAFF
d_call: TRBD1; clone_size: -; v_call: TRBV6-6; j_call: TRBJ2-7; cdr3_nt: TGTGCCAGCGGGGACAGGGGACCGACCTACGAGCAGTACTTC; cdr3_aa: CASGDRGPTYEQYF
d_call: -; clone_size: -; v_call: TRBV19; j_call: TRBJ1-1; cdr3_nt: TGTGCCAGTAGTCCGGGGGGACGGCGGAACACTGAAGCTTTCTTT; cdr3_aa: CASSPGGRRNTEAFF
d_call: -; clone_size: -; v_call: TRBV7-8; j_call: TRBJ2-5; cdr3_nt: TGTGCCAGCAGCCCTAGTCTCACCCAAGAGACCCAGTACTTC; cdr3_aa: CASSPSLTQETQYF
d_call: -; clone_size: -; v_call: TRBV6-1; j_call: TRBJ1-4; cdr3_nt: TGTGCCAGCACTCAGGGGACTAATGAAAAACTGTTTTTT; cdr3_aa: CASTQGTNEKLFF
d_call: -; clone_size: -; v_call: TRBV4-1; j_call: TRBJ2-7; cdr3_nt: TGCGCCAGCAGCCAGCAGGGACAGGCGGGGGGGGAGCAGTACTTC; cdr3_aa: CASSQQGQAGGEQYF
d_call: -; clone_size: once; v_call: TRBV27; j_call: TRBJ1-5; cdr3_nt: TGTGCCAGCAGTTTATCTTTAGATCAGCCCCAGCATTTT; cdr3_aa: CASSLSLDQPQHF
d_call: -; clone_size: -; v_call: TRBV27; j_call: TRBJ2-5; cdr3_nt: TGTGCCAGCAGTTTACCTCTCGGGACCCAGTACTTC; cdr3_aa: CASSLPLGTQYF
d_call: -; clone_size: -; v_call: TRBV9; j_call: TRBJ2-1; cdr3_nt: TGTGCCAGCAGCGTAGGGGGCAGGGCATTACACAATGAGCAGTTCTTC; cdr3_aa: CASSVGGRALHNEQFF
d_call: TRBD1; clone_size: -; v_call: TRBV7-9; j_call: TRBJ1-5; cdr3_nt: TGTGCCAGCAGCGCACAGGGGAGCAATCAGCCCCAGCATTTT; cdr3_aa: CASSAQGSNQPQHF
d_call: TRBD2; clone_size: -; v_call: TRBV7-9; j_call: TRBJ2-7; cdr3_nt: TGTGCCAGCAGCCCCCCTTCGGGACTAGCGCCATCGAGCTCCTACGAGCAGTACTTC; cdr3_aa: CASSPPSGLAPSSSYEQYF
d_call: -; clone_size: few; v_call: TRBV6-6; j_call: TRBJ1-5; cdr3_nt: TGTGCCAGCAGTTTCTCATCGAGCAATCAGCCCCAGCATTTT; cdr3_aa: CASSFSSSNQPQHF
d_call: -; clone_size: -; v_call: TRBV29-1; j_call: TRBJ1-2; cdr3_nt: TGCAGCGTCGGCTCGCAGGGACTAAACGGCTACACCTTC; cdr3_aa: CSVGSQGLNGYTF
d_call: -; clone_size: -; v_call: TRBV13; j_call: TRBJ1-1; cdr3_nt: TGTGCCAGCAGCATCAGGACGGCGGGCACTGAAGCTTTCTTT; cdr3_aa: CASSIRTAGTEAFF
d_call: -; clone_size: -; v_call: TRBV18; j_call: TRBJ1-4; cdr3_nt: TGTGCCAGCTCACCCCAGGGAATGGGTAATGAAAAACTGTTTTTT; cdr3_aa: CASSPQGMGNEKLFF
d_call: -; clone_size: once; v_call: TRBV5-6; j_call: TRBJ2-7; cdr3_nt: TGTGCCAGCAGCTTGATAAACGGGGTTTCCTACGAGCAGTACTTC; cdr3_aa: CASSLINGVSYEQYF
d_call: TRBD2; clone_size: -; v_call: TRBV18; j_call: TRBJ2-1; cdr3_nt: TGTGCCAGCTCACCAGCGACCGGGACTAGCGTATACAATGAGCAGTTCTTC; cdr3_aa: CASSPATGTSVYNEQFF
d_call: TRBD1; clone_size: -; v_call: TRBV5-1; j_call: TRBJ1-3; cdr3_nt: TGCGCCAGCAGGGGAACCGGGACAGTAGGAAACACCATATATTTT; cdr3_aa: CASRGTGTVGNTIYF